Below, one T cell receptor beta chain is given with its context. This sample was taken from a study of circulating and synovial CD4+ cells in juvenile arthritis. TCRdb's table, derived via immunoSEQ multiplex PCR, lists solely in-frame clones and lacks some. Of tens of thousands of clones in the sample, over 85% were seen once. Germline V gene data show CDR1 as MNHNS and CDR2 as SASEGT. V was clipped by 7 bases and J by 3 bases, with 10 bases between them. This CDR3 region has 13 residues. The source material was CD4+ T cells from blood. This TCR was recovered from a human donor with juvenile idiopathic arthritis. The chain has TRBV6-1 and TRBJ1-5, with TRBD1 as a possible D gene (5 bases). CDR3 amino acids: CASTVTDNQPQHF. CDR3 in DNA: TGTGCCAGCACTGTGACAGACAATCAGCCCCAGCATTTT.